Listed below are T cell receptor beta chains from one sample, sequenced in a study of CD8 T cells in Susac syndrome. TCRdb re-derived calls from the immunoSEQ multiplex PCR reads in MiXCR, one entry per CDR3 protein. Of 95,000 to 150,000 distinct CDR3 sequences in the sample, just under 95% were seen once. Source material: CD8+ T cells from PBMCs. The receptors shown here come from a human donor with Susac syndrome. The CDR3 runs from the conserved cysteine through the conserved F or W. A D gene is named only where the DNA matches it firmly. Clone size, where shown, is once, few, many, or a class for clones that have expanded.

d_call j_call v_call clone_size cdr3_nt cdr3_aa
TRBD1 TRBJ2-7 TRBV19 . TGTGCCAGTAGTACCGGACAGGGTTACGAGCAGTACTTC CASSTGQGYEQYF
. TRBJ1-1 TRBV11-2 once TGTGCCAGCAGCTCCCTCGGGACAGAAGCTTTCTTT CASSSLGTEAFF
TRBD2 TRBJ2-7 TRBV7-3 . TGTGCCAGCAGCTTGGGACTAGGCTCCTACGAGCAGTACTTC CASSLGLGSYEQYF
. TRBJ2-1 TRBV27 once TGTGCCAGCAGCCCTGACGGGTACAATGAGCAGTTCTTC CASSPDGYNEQFF
TRBD2 TRBJ2-7 TRBV7-9 once TGTGCCAGCAGTCGGACTAGCGGCTATAACGGCTACGAGCAGTACTTC CASSRTSGYNGYEQYF
. TRBJ2-1 TRBV19 . TGTGCCAGTAGTGACCCAATCGATGAGCAGTTCTTC CASSDPIDEQFF
TRBD1 TRBJ1-1 TRBV5-1 . TGCGCCAGCAGCTTAGCGGGACAGGGGGCGAACACTGAAGCTTTCTTT CASSLAGQGANTEAFF
. TRBJ2-7 TRBV18 . TGTGCCAGCTCACCAAACCAGGGGACAACCTACGAGCAGTACTTC CASSPNQGTTYEQYF
. TRBJ2-2 TRBV19 . TGTGCCAGTAGTATATCCCCCAAAGGAACCGGGGAGCTGTTTTTT CASSISPKGTGELFF
TRBD2 TRBJ2-1 TRBV20-1 . TGCAGTGCTCTGAGCGGGAGGGTGTACAATGAGCAGTTCTTC CSALSGRVYNEQFF
. TRBJ2-3 TRBV14 . TGTGCCAGCAGTATCTCATACGGGTTCACAGATACGCAGTATTTT CASSISYGFTDTQYF
. TRBJ2-2 TRBV7-8 . TGTGCCAGCAGCTTAACACGGAACACCGGGGAGCTGTTTTTT CASSLTRNTGELFF
. TRBJ2-1 TRBV30 . TGTGCCTGGAGTGTACCAGGGAATTACGAGCAGTTCTTC CAWSVPGNYEQFF
. TRBJ2-2 TRBV6-5 once TGTGCCAGCAGTTTTCGGAGCACCGGGGAGCTGTTTTTT CASSFRSTGELFF
. TRBJ1-2 TRBV19 . TGTGCCAGTAGTGCGGACAGAAATGGCTACACCTTC CASSADRNGYTF
. TRBJ1-1 TRBV28 . TGTGCCAGCAACGTGGGCACTGAAGCTTTCTTT CASNVGTEAFF
TRBD1 TRBJ2-1 TRBV19 . TGTGCCAGTATCGGGACAGCCCCAAACAATGAGCAGTTCTTC CASIGTAPNNEQFF
. TRBJ2-1 TRBV24-1 . TGTGCCACCAGTGATACTAGCCAGGGGAATGAGCAGTTCTTC CATSDTSQGNEQFF